These T cell receptor beta chains were read from a single sample in a study of blood T cell repertoires in COVID-19. The protocol was immunoSEQ multiplex PCR, while the TCRdb copy is restricted to in-frame clones and leaves out a portion. In the table there are around 100,000 clones, 80% to 90% of which are singletons. The sequencing input was peripheral blood. The receptors derive from a woman of 80 years or more with acute or convalescent COVID-19. CDR3s include the opening cysteine and the closing phenylalanine or tryptophan. D genes are given only for firm matches. Size values are once, few and many counts, or a class for expanded clones, and some rows have none.

.,TRBV10-1,TRBJ1-1,.,CASSEGPGMNTEAFF,TGCGCCAGCAGTGAGGGCCCAGGGATGAACACTGAAGCTTTCTTT
.,TRBV19,TRBJ1-2,few,CASSIPLRSETPNYGYTF,TGTGCCAGTAGTATCCCACTCAGGTCTGAAACACCGAACTATGGCTACACCTTC
.,TRBV6-5,TRBJ1-4,.,CASRRVLQGGEKLFF,TGTGCCAGCAGGAGGGTCCTACAGGGCGGTGAAAAACTGTTTTTT
TRBD1,TRBV28,TRBJ2-7,.,CASSRGTGPYEQYF,TGTGCCAGCAGTCGAGGGACAGGGCCCTACGAGCAGTACTTC
.,TRBV5-6,TRBJ2-6,.,CASSSTVFSGANVLTF,TGTGCCAGCAGCTCAACAGTGTTCTCTGGGGCCAACGTCCTGACTTTC
.,TRBV6-6,TRBJ1-4,.,CASSPRGGEVLMTNEKLFF,TGTGCCAGCAGTCCCCGGGGCGGGGAGGTTTTAATGACTAATGAAAAACTGTTTTTT
.,TRBV9,TRBJ2-2,.,CASSVGGSNTGELFF,TGTGCCAGCAGCGTAGGCGGGTCGAACACCGGGGAGCTGTTTTTT
.,TRBV30,TRBJ2-5,.,CAWRTGLAGAQETQYF,TGTGCCTGGAGAACGGGACTCGCGGGGGCCCAAGAGACCCAGTACTTC
.,TRBV10-3,TRBJ1-5,.,CAISPGLHSNQPQHF,TGTGCCATCAGCCCGGGTCTCCATAGCAATCAGCCCCAGCATTTT
TRBD2,TRBV5-1,TRBJ2-5,.,CASSTTSGAETQYF,TGCGCCAGCAGCACGACTAGCGGGGCGGAGACCCAGTACTTC
.,TRBV20-1,TRBJ2-2,.,CSASDGLTGELFF,TGCAGTGCTAGTGATGGGCTAACCGGGGAGCTGTTTTTT
TRBD1,TRBV28,TRBJ1-5,.,CASSRDRGRQPQHF,TGTGCCAGCAGTCGGGACAGGGGCCGGCAGCCCCAGCATTTT
.,TRBV3-1/TRBV3-2,TRBJ2-5,.,CASSQGRGIPRETQYF,TGTGCCAGCAGCCAAGGAAGGGGAATACCCCGGGAGACCCAGTACTTC
TRBD2,TRBV7-2,TRBJ2-3,.,CASSPGLRDTDTQYF,TGTGCCAGCAGCCCGGGACTACGAGACACAGATACGCAGTATTTT
.,TRBV19,TRBJ2-7,.,CASSISGIHEQYF,TGTGCCAGTAGTATATCCGGGATCCACGAGCAGTACTTC
TRBD1,TRBV10-3,TRBJ1-2,.,CAISPGTDYGYTF,TGTGCCATCAGCCCCGGGACAGACTATGGCTACACCTTC
TRBD1,TRBV18,TRBJ1-2,.,CASSPRDRVKGYTF,TGTGCCAGCTCTCCCCGGGACAGGGTAAAGGGCTACACCTTC
.,TRBV4-1,TRBJ2-2,.,CASSLPGAGELFF,TGCGCCAGCAGCCTTCCAGGGGCCGGGGAGCTGTTTTTT
.,TRBV4-2,TRBJ1-3,.,CASSQVGNTIYF,TGTGCCAGCAGCCAAGTAGGAAACACCATATATTTT
.,TRBV2,TRBJ1-2,.,CASSYSTDGYTF,TGTGCCAGCAGTTATTCCACAGATGGCTACACCTTC
TRBD1,TRBV3-1/TRBV3-2,TRBJ1-6,.,CASSQTGGRVNSPLHF,TGTGCCAGCAGCCAGACAGGGGGCAGAGTTAATTCACCCCTCCACTTT
TRBD1,TRBV7-3,TRBJ2-6,.,CASSLVQGSGANVLTF,TGTGCCAGCAGCTTAGTACAGGGGTCAGGGGCCAACGTCCTGACTTTC
TRBD2,TRBV9,TRBJ2-5,.,CASSVEGTSGGETQYF,TGTGCCAGCAGCGTAGAGGGGACTAGCGGTGGGGAGACCCAGTACTTC
.,TRBV29-1,TRBJ1-5,.,CSAKTDTRQPQHF,TGCAGCGCAAAGACAGATACGCGTCAGCCCCAGCATTTT
.,TRBV3-1/TRBV3-2,TRBJ1-2,once,CASSPSLGSSYGYTF,TGTGCCAGCAGCCCAAGTTTAGGGAGCAGCTATGGCTACACCTTC
.,TRBV9,TRBJ1-1,.,CASSPLGRALLDTEAFF,TGTGCCAGCAGCCCCCTGGGGAGGGCCCTACTCGACACTGAAGCTTTCTTT
TRBD1,TRBV6-1,TRBJ1-6,.,CASSEALGQGVASPLHF,TGTGCCAGCAGTGAAGCCTTAGGACAGGGAGTTGCTTCACCCCTCCACTTT
.,TRBV19,TRBJ1-3,.,CASSRGEGAGNTIYF,TGTGCCAGTAGTAGGGGTGAGGGAGCTGGAAACACCATATATTTT
.,TRBV6-6,TRBJ2-7,once,CASSHGQSYEQYF,TGTGCCAGCAGCCATGGACAGTCCTACGAGCAGTACTTC
.,TRBV7-3,TRBJ2-3,.,CASSLLSGSTDTQYF,TGTGCCAGCAGCCTACTAAGCGGTAGCACAGATACGCAGTATTTT
TRBD1,TRBV29-1,TRBJ1-1,once,CSVAFNRGLEAFF,TGCAGCGTTGCTTTTAACAGGGGGCTTGAAGCTTTCTTT
.,TRBV19,TRBJ1-1,.,CASSMGGPNTEAFF,TGTGCCAGTAGTATGGGGGGGCCGAACACTGAAGCTTTCTTT
.,TRBV10-3,TRBJ1-3,.,CAISAGAGNTIYF,TGTGCCATCAGTGCAGGGGCTGGAAACACCATATATTTT
TRBD2,TRBV12-5,TRBJ2-1,.,CASGSSSGRGTINEQFF,TGTGCTAGTGGTTCGTCTAGCGGGAGAGGTACGATCAATGAGCAGTTCTTC
TRBD1,TRBV11-2,TRBJ2-1,few,CASSLVRGRLGNEQFF,TGTGCCAGCAGCTTAGTTAGGGGGCGTTTAGGCAATGAGCAGTTCTTC
.,TRBV5-1,TRBJ2-7,.,CASSSRDFAIEQYF,TGCGCCAGCAGCTCCCGGGACTTTGCCATCGAGCAGTACTTC
.,TRBV4-3,TRBJ2-1,.,CASSQDSGATPEGEQFF,TGCGCCAGCAGCCAAGACTCAGGAGCAACGCCGGAGGGTGAGCAGTTCTTC
TRBD2,TRBV29-1,TRBJ2-3,.,CSTEGLAGSTDTQYF,TGCAGCACGGAGGGACTAGCGGGAAGCACAGATACGCAGTATTTT
.,TRBV5-1,TRBJ2-3,.,CASSKTFTDTQYF,TGCGCCAGCAGCAAGACATTCACAGATACGCAGTATTTT
TRBD1,TRBV10-2,TRBJ1-2,.,CASRPGTGSSYGYTF,TGCGCCAGCAGACCCGGGACAGGGAGTTCCTATGGCTACACCTTC
TRBD1,TRBV9,TRBJ1-6,.,CASRGQPGQNSPLHF,TGTGCCAGCAGGGGCCAACCGGGACAGAATTCACCCCTCCACTTT
TRBD2,TRBV2,TRBJ2-5,.,CASSDRSGRSQETQYF,TGTGCCAGCAGTGATCGGAGCGGGAGATCCCAAGAGACCCAGTACTTC
TRBD1,TRBV2,TRBJ1-6,.,CASRDSNNSPLHF,TGTGCCAGCCGGGACAGCAATAATTCACCCCTCCACTTT
.,TRBV5-6,TRBJ2-7,.,CASSSKTLAPGNEQYF,TGTGCCAGCAGCTCGAAAACCCTGGCGCCGGGTAACGAGCAGTACTTC
.,TRBV5-1,TRBJ2-3,.,CASSFGTGYTDTQYF,TGCGCCAGCAGCTTTGGAACGGGGTACACAGATACGCAGTATTTT
TRBD2,TRBV25-1,TRBJ2-1,.,CASSDVAGSNEQFF,TGTGCCAGCAGTGACGTAGCGGGCTCCAATGAGCAGTTCTTC
TRBD2,TRBV7-2,TRBJ2-1,.,CASREKVAGGVNEQFF,TGTGCCAGCAGGGAAAAGGTAGCGGGGGGGGTCAATGAGCAGTTCTTC
.,TRBV27,TRBJ1-2,.,CASSLIGAGSGYTF,TGTGCCAGCAGTTTAATAGGGGCGGGGAGCGGCTACACCTTC